One and the same sample provided the 10 T cell receptor beta chains below, sequenced in a study of cytomegalovirus exposure and HLA in healthy donors. Vbeta (60) and Jbeta (13) primers were used in the PCR. Profiled with immunoSEQ multiplex PCR; TCRdb holds only in-frame clones, not every one. The sample totals approximately 120,000 clones. Sequenced sample: PBMCs. Every receptor here comes from a middle-aged man in good health and CMV-seronegative.

The genes are TRBV7-8 and TRBJ2-1, with a possible D match to TRBD2 (6 bases). The V end was cut by 0 bases, the J end by 0 bases, with 12 bases between. Per the germline V gene, CDR1 is SGHVS and CDR2 is FQNEAQ. The CDR3 totals 17 residues. The DNA for the CDR3 is TGTGCCAGCAGCTTAGCTTGGAGGGCCAACTCCTACAATGAGCAGTTCTTC. Its translation: CASSLAWRANSYNEQFF. Complete variable domain (other parts from reference TRBV7-8 and TRBJ2-1): GAGVSQSPRYKVAKRGQDVALRCDPISGHVSLFWYQQALGQGPEFLTYFQNEAQLDKSGLPSDRFFAERPEGSVSTLKIQRTQQEDSAVYLCASSLAWRANSYNEQFFGPGTRLTVL.

The V gene is TRBV11-2, the J gene TRBJ2-1; 13 bases match TRBD2. Germline loops: CDR1 SGHAT, CDR2 FQNNGV. V lost 5 bases, J lost 16 bases, and 11 bases stayed unmatched. CDR3 size: 14 residues. The DNA of the CDR3 is TGTGCCAGCAGCCAGACCCGGACTAGCGGGAGTTGTTTCTTC. Protein: CASSQTRTSGSCFF.

The genes are TRBV18 and TRBJ2-2; D is perhaps TRBD1 (6 bases). The V gene's germline CDR1 is KGHSH and CDR2 LQKENI. This CDR3 comprises 13 residues. V was trimmed by 8 bases and J by 5 bases, leaving 12 bases between them. CDR3: CASQTGLTGELFF. The DNA for the CDR3 is TGTGCCAGCCAAACAGGGTTAACCGGGGAGCTGTTTTTT.

The chain combines TRBV5-1 with TRBJ2-5, with 7 nucleotides matching TRBD2. The J call may be faulty, since TRBJ2-7 better matches the DNA end. The germline CDR1 and CDR2 sequences are SGHRS and YFSETQ. This CDR3 region has 14 residues. CDR3 coding DNA: TGCGCCAGCGCCTGGGAGGGAAAGGACTACGAGCAGTACTTC. It is translated as CASAWEGKDYEQYF.

V gene TRBV19 combines with J gene TRBJ1-2, with 9 bases fitting TRBD1. V gave up 8 bases and J gave up 3 bases; unmatched junction bases: 1. CDR1 is LNHDA, CDR2 SQIVND, per germline (reference sequence). This CDR3 has 12 residues. Here the CDR3 DNA reads TGTGCCAGTGGGGACAGGGACTATGGCTACACCTTC. Translating gives CASGDRDYGYTF.

The chain combines TRBV2 with TRBJ1-3; 7 nucleotides match TRBD1. From germline, CDR1 is SNHLY and CDR2 FYNNEI. This CDR3 is built from 15 residues. V shed 7 bases and J 0 bases; nucleotides not matched to a gene: 6. The CDR3 protein is CASTQTGISGNTIYF. The CDR3 region has the DNA TGTGCCAGCACCCAGACAGGGATCTCTGGAAACACCATATATTTT.

The chain carries TRBV29-1 and TRBJ2-3; maybe TRBD1 (6 bases). Between the trimmed V and J ends, which lost 7 bases and 5 bases, there was a span of 13 bases. CDR1 is SQVTM and CDR2 is ANQGSEA in the germline V gene. The CDR3 contains 12 residues. The CDR3 here is CSAQSGVDTQYF. As DNA, the CDR3 is TGCAGCGCACAATCAGGGGTAGATACGCAGTATTTT.

This chain joins TRBV5-6 and TRBJ1-4; D is undetermined. V lost 0 bases, J lost 5 bases, and 5 bases lay in between. This CDR3 spans 13 amino acids. Per the germline V gene, CDR1 is SGHDT and CDR2 is YYEEEE. The CDR3 region has the DNA TGTGCCAGCAGCTTGGCCGGGAATGAAAAACTGTTTTTT. Translation: CASSLAGNEKLFF.

This CDR3 is CATSTRQGDLTEAFF. In nucleotides, the CDR3 is TGTGCCACCAGCACCCGACAGGGCGACCTCACTGAAGCTTTCTTT. V gene TRBV15 combines with J gene TRBJ1-1, with 7 bases fitting TRBD1. V was pared by 4 bases and J by 4 bases, with 9 bases of the junction left unmatched. CDR1 LNHNV and CDR2 YYDKDF come from the germline V gene (reference sequence). CDR3 length equals 15 residues.

The CDR3, as DNA: TGCAGCGTCCGGCCCGGGGAGACCCAGTACTTC. It encodes CSVRPGETQYF. The chain carries TRBV29-1 and TRBJ2-5; D not certain. Germline CDR1 reads SQVTM; CDR2 reads ANQGSEA. With 6 bases removed from V and 5 bases from J, the gap between germline ends came to 10 bases. The CDR3 is 11 residues long. The full variable domain, rest sourced from reference TRBV29-1 and TRBJ2-5, is SAVISQKPSRDICQRGTSLTIQCQVDSQVTMMFWYRQQPGQSLTLIATANQGSEATYESGFVIDKFPISRPNLTFSTLTVSNMSPEDSSIYLCSVRPGETQYFGPGTRLLVL.